This T cell receptor (beta chain) was profiled in a study of blood T cell repertoires in COVID-19. Only in-frame clones appear in the TCRdb table, and some are missing; sequencing was by immunoSEQ multiplex PCR. Among 130,000 or so clones, more than 70% were seen once, and the ten largest hold 4.3%. V shed 0 bases and J shed 5 bases, with 8 bases lying between them. Germline V gene sequence: CDR1 SGHDT, CDR2 YYEEEE. The CDR3 is 13 residues long. This TCR was sampled from a human donor in a cohort sampled during active COVID-19. The rearrangement links TRBV5-6 to TRBJ1-2; D is undetermined. Source material: peripheral blood. This CDR3 is CASSLARAYGYTF. The CDR3 nucleotides read TGTGCCAGCAGCTTGGCCCGAGCGTATGGCTACACCTTC.